The rows below give T cell receptor beta chains drawn from one sample of a study of T cell responses to AZD1222 COVID-19 vaccine. The table came from immunoSEQ multiplex PCR; TCRdb's copy has only in-frame clones and leaves some out. The sample carries about 130,000 clones, roughly 90% recorded once. This specimen was peripheral blood, taken on day 0 of AZD1222 vaccination. The receptors shown here come from an adult in good health. CDR3s include the opening cysteine and the closing phenylalanine or tryptophan. The D gene is left open where the match is weak.

TRBV5-1	TRBJ1-1	TRBD1	TGCGCCAGCAGCTCTTTAGGGACAGGGGACACTGAAGCTTTCTTT	CASSSLGTGDTEAFF
TRBV6-2/TRBV6-3	TRBJ1-2	-	TGTGCCAGCAGCCCAAGTTTGACAGATTCTAACTATGGCTACACCTTC	CASSPSLTDSNYGYTF
TRBV6-5	TRBJ2-7	-	TGTGCCAGCAGGAGGATTAGAGACGCCCACGAGCAGTACTTC	CASRRIRDAHEQYF
TRBV19	TRBJ1-5	-	TGTGCTTGCCGGGAGGCACTTAGCAATCAGCCCCAGCATTTT	CACREALSNQPQHF
TRBV7-9	TRBJ1-1	-	TGTGCCAGCTGGACAGATATGAACACTGAAGCTTTCTTT	CASWTDMNTEAFF
TRBV19	TRBJ1-5	-	TGTGCCAGTAGTGGGACGGCTGGTGGTCAGCCCCAGCATTTT	CASSGTAGGQPQHF
TRBV5-1	TRBJ2-7	TRBD2	TGCGCCAGCAGCTTGGCGACGGGAGGGCCGCACGAGCAGTACTTC	CASSLATGGPHEQYF
TRBV12-3/TRBV12-4	TRBJ1-5	-	TGTGCCAGCAGTATCCAGGGGAATCAGCCCCAGCATTTT	CASSIQGNQPQHF
TRBV6-1	TRBJ2-7	TRBD1	TGTGCCAGCAGTGAGCGGGACAGGGGAACGCACGAGCAGTACTTC	CASSERDRGTHEQYF
TRBV7-9	TRBJ2-7	-	TGTGCCAGCAGCCACGTCGAGTACGAGCAGTACTTC	CASSHVEYEQYF
TRBV20-1	TRBJ2-3	-	TGCAGTGCTAGATCCACAGATACGCAGTATTTT	CSARSTDTQYF
TRBV7-9	TRBJ2-3	-	TGTGCCAGCTCCTTCCACACAGATACGCAGTATTTT	CASSFHTDTQYF